Listed below are T cell receptor beta chains from one sample, sequenced in a study of vaccination effects on CD4 cells after COVID-19. Produced via immunoSEQ multiplex PCR; TCRdb's table is partial and in-frame only. This sample yields 35,000 to 55,000 clones, of which roughly 79% are seen a single time; 10% to 14% belongs to the top ten. Their recognized antigens are unknown. This specimen consisted of CD4+ T cells from PBMCs cultured with SARS-CoV-2 spike peptides, obtained before COVID-19 vaccination. The receptors here all came from a human donor who received a COVID-19 vaccine. CDR3s include the opening cysteine and the closing phenylalanine or tryptophan. The order of the fields is clone size, CDR3 length, J gene, D gene, V gene, CDR3 protein, CDR3 DNA. A D gene is named only where the DNA matches it firmly. Size values are once, few and many counts, or a class for expanded clones, and some rows have none.

few | 15 | TRBJ1-2 | - | TRBV5-4 | CASSLGGVLVYGYTF | TGTGCCAGCAGCTTGGGTGGGGTTTTGGTCTATGGCTACACCTTC
- | 15 | TRBJ1-1 | - | TRBV18 | CASSPSVGLNTEAFF | TGTGCCAGCTCACCATCTGTCGGACTGAACACTGAAGCTTTCTTT
- | 18 | TRBJ1-6 | TRBD1 | TRBV2 | CASVSDRATNSYNSPLHF | TGTGCCAGCGTATCGGACAGGGCAACCAACTCCTATAATTCACCCCTCCACTTT
- | 13 | TRBJ1-1 | TRBD1 | TRBV5-1 | CASSTDRGTEAFF | TGCGCCAGCAGCACAGACAGGGGCACTGAAGCTTTCTTT
few | 14 | TRBJ2-1 | - | TRBV19 | CASSISTEGGEQFF | TGTGCCAGTAGTATATCGACAGAAGGTGGTGAGCAGTTCTTC
few | 13 | TRBJ1-1 | - | TRBV15 | CASLEGYNTEAFF | TGTGCCTCCCTCGAGGGGTATAACACTGAAGCTTTCTTT
- | 11 | TRBJ1-4 | - | TRBV6-5 | CARPTNEKLFF | TGTGCCAGGCCAACTAATGAAAAACTGTTTTTT
- | 14 | TRBJ2-3 | - | TRBV3-1/TRBV3-2 | CAPSGATSTDTQYF | TGTGCCCCCAGCGGCGCTACTAGCACAGATACGCAGTATTTT
- | 15 | TRBJ1-5 | TRBD1 | TRBV18 | CASSPGEGANQPQHF | TGTGCCAGCTCACCCGGAGAGGGGGCGAATCAGCCCCAGCATTTT
- | 15 | TRBJ1-2 | - | TRBV4-3 | CASSQGSTGNYGYTF | TGCGCCAGCAGCCAAGGGAGCACGGGGAACTATGGCTACACCTTC
- | 15 | TRBJ1-4 | - | TRBV19 | CASSGQRLTNEKLFF | TGTGCCAGTTCGGGACAAAGATTGACTAATGAAAAACTGTTTTTT
once | 15 | TRBJ1-2 | - | TRBV7-8 | CASSLVAGAPYGYTF | TGTGCCAGCAGCTTAGTAGCAGGGGCCCCCTATGGCTACACCTTC
- | 17 | TRBJ1-2 | - | TRBV7-8 | CASSSRSSRDMGYGYTF | TGTGCCAGCAGCTCAAGATCATCGAGGGATATGGGGTATGGCTACACCTTC
- | 17 | TRBJ2-3 | TRBD2 | TRBV6-2/TRBV6-3 | CASSYQPSGGVRDTQYF | TGTGCCAGCAGTTACCAACCTAGCGGGGGGGTAAGAGATACGCAGTATTTT
- | 18 | TRBJ2-6 | - | TRBV21-1 | CASSKGAVVWAGANVLTF | TGTGCCAGCAGCAAAGGGGCAGTGGTGTGGGCTGGGGCCAACGTCCTGACTTTC
- | 14 | TRBJ2-1 | TRBD2 | TRBV9 | CASTPRAGGNEQFF | TGTGCCAGCACCCCCCGAGCGGGGGGGAATGAGCAGTTCTTC
- | 14 | TRBJ1-6 | - | TRBV9 | CASKGTRYNSPLHF | TGTGCCAGCAAGGGGACGAGATATAATTCACCCCTCCACTTT
- | 14 | TRBJ1-2 | - | TRBV2 | CASKRSALNYGYTF | TGTGCCAGCAAGAGGTCAGCCCTGAACTATGGCTACACCTTC
- | 13 | TRBJ2-4 | TRBD2 | TRBV13 | CASSPSGKNIQYF | TGTGCCAGCAGCCCTAGCGGAAAAAACATTCAGTACTTC
- | 16 | TRBJ2-3 | TRBD1 | TRBV27 | CASRQGAGRMTDTQYF | TGTGCCAGCAGACAGGGGGCAGGGAGAATGACAGATACGCAGTATTTT
- | 13 | TRBJ1-2 | - | TRBV6-5 | CASNRHVNYGYTF | TGTGCCAGCAACCGACATGTCAACTATGGCTACACCTTC
- | 19 | TRBJ2-3 | TRBD2 | TRBV9 | CASSPHATIAGVSTDTQYF | TGTGCCAGCAGCCCACACGCAACTATAGCGGGGGTTAGCACAGATACGCAGTATTTT
- | 15 | TRBJ1-4 | - | TRBV7-3 | CASSAPCGGNEKLFF | TGTGCCAGCAGCGCCCCGTGTGGAGGAAATGAAAAACTGTTTTTT
few | 16 | TRBJ2-6 | TRBD1 | TRBV5-1 | CASSWTGDSGANVLTF | TGCGCCAGCAGCTGGACAGGGGACTCTGGGGCCAACGTCCTGACTTTC
once | 14 | TRBJ1-2 | - | TRBV18 | CASSLRGERYGYTF | TGTGCCAGCTCGCTTCGGGGGGAACGCTATGGCTACACCTTC
- | 14 | TRBJ2-5 | TRBD1 | TRBV3-1/TRBV3-2 | CASSRFATGETQYF | TGTGCCAGCAGCCGCTTCGCGACAGGGGAGACCCAGTACTTC
- | 17 | TRBJ1-2 | - | TRBV21-1 | CASSNPPDTLRRYGYTF | TGTGCCAGCAGCAACCCCCCTGACACTCTGAGACGATATGGCTACACCTTC
once | 12 | TRBJ2-3 | - | TRBV24-1 | CATSSSTDTQYF | TGTGCCACTTCGTCTAGCACAGATACGCAGTATTTT
- | 14 | TRBJ1-1 | - | TRBV5-1 | CASRLGGGSTEAFF | TGCGCCAGCCGCTTGGGGGGAGGAAGCACTGAAGCTTTCTTT
- | 15 | TRBJ2-1 | - | TRBV19 | CASSIDRRLANEQFF | TGTGCCAGTAGTATAGATCGTCGTCTTGCAAATGAGCAGTTCTTC
- | 13 | TRBJ2-1 | - | TRBV5-1 | CASSFGRNNEQFF | TGCGCCAGCAGCTTTGGGAGAAACAATGAGCAGTTCTTC
- | 15 | TRBJ2-1 | - | TRBV7-2 | CASSLSFQRNNEQFF | TGTGCCAGCAGCTTATCTTTCCAGCGTAACAATGAGCAGTTCTTC
- | 16 | TRBJ1-5 | TRBD1 | TRBV5-6 | CASSSGGTGPNRPQHF | TGTGCCAGCAGCTCTGGAGGGACAGGACCTAATCGGCCCCAGCATTTT
few | 15 | TRBJ1-6 | - | TRBV27 | CASSIEGPLDSPLHF | TGTGCCAGCAGTATTGAAGGCCCTTTGGATTCACCCCTCCACTTT
few | 14 | TRBJ2-1 | - | TRBV12-5 | CASGFSLLAGEQFF | TGTGCTAGTGGTTTCTCCCTCCTAGCAGGGGAGCAGTTCTTC
- | 13 | TRBJ1-1 | - | TRBV15 | CATTAGGDTEAFF | TGTGCCACCACCGCCGGGGGGGACACTGAAGCTTTCTTT